A single sample is the source of the 9 T cell receptor beta chains below, sequenced in a study of T cells after yellow fever vaccination. In TCRdb, the 5' RACE reads were re-called with MiXCR into one record per CDR3 protein. The table lists about 580,000 distinct CDR3 sequences, around 16% of them singletons. The sequencing here drew on PBMCs, taken more than 4 days after the first yellow fever vaccination. Receptor source: a man aged 18 to 29 who received the YFV17D yellow fever vaccine.

In its sample, this clonotype was seen a few times. The chain uses TRBV2 and TRBJ2-1; 7 bases fit TRBD2. The V segment lost 11 bases and the J segment 5 bases; nucleotides outside the gene matches: 12. The CDR3 length is 14 residues. Germline lookup yields CDR1 SNHLY and CDR2 FYNNEI. The CDR3 loop reads CAAYLRGENNEQFF. The CDR3 region has the DNA TGTGCCGCCTACCTACGGGGGGAAAACAATGAGCAGTTCTTC. The full variable domain, in which reference TRBV2 and TRBJ2-1 provide the parts outside the CDR3, is EPEVTQTPSHQVTQMGQEVILRCVPISNHLYFYWYRQILGQKVEFLVSFYNNEISEKSEIFDDQFSVERPDGSNFTLKIRSTKLEDSAMYFCAAYLRGENNEQFFGPGTRLTVL.

In this sample, this clonotype turned up a few times. The chain uses TRBV5-1 and TRBJ2-5; D uncertain. CDR3 length: 12 residues. Germline V gene data show CDR1 as SGHRS and CDR2 as YFSETQ. The V end was cut by 3 bases, the J end by 7 bases, with 10 bases between. CDR3 sequence: CASSYTPGTQYF. In nucleotides, the CDR3 is TGCGCCAGCAGCTACACCCCGGGGACCCAGTACTTC. The full variable domain, its missing parts supplied by reference TRBV5-1 and TRBJ2-5, is KAGVTQTPRYLIKTRGQQVTLSCSPISGHRSVSWYQQTPGQGLQFLFEYFSETQRNKGNFPGRFSGRQFSNSRSEMNVSTLELGDSALYLCASSYTPGTQYFGPGTRLLVL.

The J gene is TRBJ2-3, the V gene TRBV7-2, with a weak D call TRBD2 (6 bases). The germline V gene has CDR1 SGHTA and CDR2 FQGNSA. The ends were cut back, 8 bases at V and 4 bases at J, with 19 bases in the middle. This CDR3 region has 15 residues. The chain's CDR3 is CASAPRLEDPDTQYF. For the CDR3, the DNA is TGTGCCAGCGCCCCCCGACTAGAAGATCCAGATACGCAGTATTTT. Together with reference TRBV7-2 and TRBJ2-3, the CDR3 gives the full variable domain: GAGVSQSPSNKVTEKGKDVELRCDPISGHTALYWYRQSLGQGLEFLIYFQGNSAPDKSGLPSDRFSAERTGGSVSTLTIQRTQQEDSAVYLCASAPRLEDPDTQYFGPGTRLTVL.

A few counts support this clonotype. This chain uses TRBV19 with TRBJ2-1; 8 bases align to TRBD2. V lost 0 bases and J lost 4; bases outside the gene matches: 2. The germline CDR1 and CDR2 sequences are LNHDA and SQIVND (reference sequence). This CDR3 spans 15 amino acids. Here the CDR3 DNA reads TGTGCCAGTAGTATAGATAGCGGGGCGTACAATGAGCAGTTCTTC. Translated: CASSIDSGAYNEQFF. Full variable domain (outside the CDR3, taken from reference TRBV19 and TRBJ2-1): DGGITQSPKYLFRKEGQNVTLSCEQNLNHDAMYWYRQDPGQGLRLIYYSQIVNDFQKGDIAEGYSVSREKKESFPLTVTSAQKNPTAFYLCASSIDSGAYNEQFFGPGTRLTVL.

The chain combines TRBV2 with TRBJ1-2; TRBD1 might be the D (5 bases). Germline loops: CDR1 SNHLY, CDR2 FYNNEI. Trimming removed 8 bases from V and 8 bases from J, with 12 bases in between. The CDR3 totals 11 residues. As DNA, the CDR3 is TGTGCCAGCCATTCGTCAGGGGGCTACACCTTC. Protein sequence: CASHSSGGYTF.

This clonotype was detected only a few times. This chain links TRBV18 with TRBJ2-1; perhaps TRBD2 as D (6 bases). This CDR3 has 17 residues. Germline V gene sequence: CDR1 KGHSH, CDR2 LQKENI. With 2 bases removed from V and 0 bases from J, the gap between germline ends came to 14 bases. CDR3 in DNA: TGTGCCAGCTCACCAGGGGACGGAGGGGCCTCCTACAATGAGCAGTTCTTC. As protein: CASSPGDGGASYNEQFF.

This clonotype occurred a few times. The V call is TRBV20-1, the J call TRBJ1-2, with 9 bases identical to TRBD1. The CDR3 has 14 amino acids. V lost 6 bases and J lost 5; bases outside the gene matches: 10. CDR1 is DFQATT, CDR2 SNEGSKA, per germline (reference sequence). The CDR3 is CSAIRTGERYGYTF. The CDR3, as DNA: TGCAGTGCCATACGGACAGGGGAGAGGTATGGCTACACCTTC.

This chain uses TRBV9 with TRBJ1-4; D gene unclear. Germline assignment: CDR1 SGDLS and CDR2 YYNGEE. The CDR3 is 13 amino acids. Trimming removed 4 bases at V and 2 bases at J, with 6 bases between. CDR3 DNA sequence: TGTGCCAGCAGCTCGGGCACTAATGAAAAACTGTTTTTT. Translation: CASSSGTNEKLFF. Full variable domain (rest looked up from reference TRBV9 and TRBJ1-4): DSGVTQTPKHLITATGQRVTLRCSPRSGDLSVYWYQQSLDQGLQFLIQYYNGEERAKGNILERFSAQQFPDLHSELNLSSLELGDSALYFCASSSGTNEKLFFGSGTQLSVL.

This clonotype has at least ten counts. V usage is TRBV29-1 and J usage is TRBJ2-3; 11 bases fit TRBD2. This CDR3 has 15 residues. Germline CDR1 is SQVTM and CDR2 is ANQGSEA. V shed 7 bases and J 4 bases; nucleotides not matched to a gene: 10. The CDR3, as DNA: TGCAGCGCTGCGTTGGGGACTAGCGGACCAGATACGCAGTATTTT. Translated, it gives CSAALGTSGPDTQYF.